Each of the 7 T cell receptor beta chains below was sequenced from the same sample in a study of T cell changes during pregnancy in multiple sclerosis. Using immunoSEQ multiplex PCR, the repertoire was profiled, and TCRdb retains in-frame clones only, with some absent. The data show under 50,000 clones, just over 90% seen once. Sample: CD4+ T cells from peripheral blood mononuclear cells, taken in the first trimester of pregnancy. These receptors came from a female donor in good health, enrolled as a control in a pregnancy study.

The J gene is TRBJ2-1, the V gene TRBV11-2; 7 bases are shared with TRBD1. V lost 5 bases and J lost 7; bases outside the gene matches: 14. The CDR3 has 16 amino acids. Germline CDR1 reads SGHAT; CDR2 reads FQNNGV. This CDR3 reads CASSHRRDREWNEQFF. In DNA form, the CDR3 reads TGTGCCAGCAGCCATAGACGGGACAGAGAGTGGAATGAGCAGTTCTTC.

The J gene is TRBJ2-1, the V gene TRBV7-2; 9 bases agree with TRBD2. After removal of 8 bases from V and 6 bases from J, the junction contained 5 bases not matched to a gene. Germline V gene data show CDR1 as SGHTA and CDR2 as FQGNSA. The CDR3 covers 13 residues. CDR3 DNA: TGTGCCAGCGGGACTAGCTATGGCAATGAGCAGTTCTTC. This gives the protein CASGTSYGNEQFF. The full variable domain, rest sourced from reference TRBV7-2 and TRBJ2-1, is GAGVSQSPSNKVTEKGKDVELRCDPISGHTALYWYRQSLGQGLEFLIYFQGNSAPDKSGLPSDRFSAERTGGSVSTLTIQRTQQEDSAVYLCASGTSYGNEQFFGPGTRLTVL.

This clone was seen once. The chain is built from TRBV6-5 and TRBJ2-7; D might be TRBD1 (5 bases). Germline V lookup: CDR1 MNHEY, CDR2 SVGAGI. CDR3 length: 14 amino acids. V was pared by 0 bases and J by 7 bases, with 13 bases between. CDR3 sequence (DNA): TGTGCCAGCAGTTACTCGGAACAGCCAGGGGAGCAGTACTTC. This gives the protein CASSYSEQPGEQYF.

The chain joins TRBV30 to TRBJ1-1, with D possibly TRBD1 on 5 matching bases. Trimming left V 3 bases short and J 3 bases short, with 11 bases between. The CDR3 loop spans 13 amino acids. The germline V gene encodes CDR1 GTSNPN and CDR2 SVGIG (reference sequence). The CDR3 here is CAWRDDRDTEAFF. The CDR3 DNA sequence: TGTGCCTGGAGGGATGACAGAGACACTGAAGCTTTCTTT.

CDR3 nucleotides: TGTGCCTGGAGTACGGGGAAAGGCGGGGAGCTGTTTTTT. Its protein is CAWSTGKGGELFF. The rearrangement joins TRBV30 to TRBJ2-2; TRBD2 is a possible D gene (5 bases). This CDR3 region has 13 residues. Trimming pared 2 bases from V and 7 bases from J, leaving 11 bases between. Germline V lookup: CDR1 GTSNPN, CDR2 SVGIG (reference sequence).

This clone came up a few times. This chain's CDR3 is CASSPSRGKQPQHF. Written as DNA, the CDR3 is TGTGCCAGCAGCCCCAGTAGGGGAAAACAGCCCCAGCATTTT. This chain uses TRBV11-2 with TRBJ1-5, with D possibly matching TRBD1 (5 bases). Between the trimmed V and J ends, which lost 5 bases and 7 bases, there was a span of 15 bases. CDR1 SGHAT and CDR2 FQNNGV come from the germline V gene. This CDR3 has 14 amino acids.

The rearrangement joins TRBV25-1 to TRBJ2-5; 8 nucleotides line up with TRBD2. Germline-derived CDR1 and CDR2 are MGHDK and SYGVNS. V trimming: 8 bases; J trimming: 7 bases; junction bases outside the gene matches: 15. The CDR3 is made up of 15 amino acids. The CDR3: CASGPGLASGATQYF. The CDR3 nucleotides are TGTGCCAGCGGCCCTGGACTAGCCTCCGGAGCGACCCAGTACTTC. The variable domain in full, with the rest retrieved from reference TRBV25-1 and TRBJ2-5, is EADIYQTPRYLVIGTGKKITLECSQTMGHDKMYWYQQDPGMELHLIHYSYGVNSTEKGDLSSESTVSRIRTEHFPLTLESARPSHTSQYLCASGPGLASGATQYFGPGTRLLVL.